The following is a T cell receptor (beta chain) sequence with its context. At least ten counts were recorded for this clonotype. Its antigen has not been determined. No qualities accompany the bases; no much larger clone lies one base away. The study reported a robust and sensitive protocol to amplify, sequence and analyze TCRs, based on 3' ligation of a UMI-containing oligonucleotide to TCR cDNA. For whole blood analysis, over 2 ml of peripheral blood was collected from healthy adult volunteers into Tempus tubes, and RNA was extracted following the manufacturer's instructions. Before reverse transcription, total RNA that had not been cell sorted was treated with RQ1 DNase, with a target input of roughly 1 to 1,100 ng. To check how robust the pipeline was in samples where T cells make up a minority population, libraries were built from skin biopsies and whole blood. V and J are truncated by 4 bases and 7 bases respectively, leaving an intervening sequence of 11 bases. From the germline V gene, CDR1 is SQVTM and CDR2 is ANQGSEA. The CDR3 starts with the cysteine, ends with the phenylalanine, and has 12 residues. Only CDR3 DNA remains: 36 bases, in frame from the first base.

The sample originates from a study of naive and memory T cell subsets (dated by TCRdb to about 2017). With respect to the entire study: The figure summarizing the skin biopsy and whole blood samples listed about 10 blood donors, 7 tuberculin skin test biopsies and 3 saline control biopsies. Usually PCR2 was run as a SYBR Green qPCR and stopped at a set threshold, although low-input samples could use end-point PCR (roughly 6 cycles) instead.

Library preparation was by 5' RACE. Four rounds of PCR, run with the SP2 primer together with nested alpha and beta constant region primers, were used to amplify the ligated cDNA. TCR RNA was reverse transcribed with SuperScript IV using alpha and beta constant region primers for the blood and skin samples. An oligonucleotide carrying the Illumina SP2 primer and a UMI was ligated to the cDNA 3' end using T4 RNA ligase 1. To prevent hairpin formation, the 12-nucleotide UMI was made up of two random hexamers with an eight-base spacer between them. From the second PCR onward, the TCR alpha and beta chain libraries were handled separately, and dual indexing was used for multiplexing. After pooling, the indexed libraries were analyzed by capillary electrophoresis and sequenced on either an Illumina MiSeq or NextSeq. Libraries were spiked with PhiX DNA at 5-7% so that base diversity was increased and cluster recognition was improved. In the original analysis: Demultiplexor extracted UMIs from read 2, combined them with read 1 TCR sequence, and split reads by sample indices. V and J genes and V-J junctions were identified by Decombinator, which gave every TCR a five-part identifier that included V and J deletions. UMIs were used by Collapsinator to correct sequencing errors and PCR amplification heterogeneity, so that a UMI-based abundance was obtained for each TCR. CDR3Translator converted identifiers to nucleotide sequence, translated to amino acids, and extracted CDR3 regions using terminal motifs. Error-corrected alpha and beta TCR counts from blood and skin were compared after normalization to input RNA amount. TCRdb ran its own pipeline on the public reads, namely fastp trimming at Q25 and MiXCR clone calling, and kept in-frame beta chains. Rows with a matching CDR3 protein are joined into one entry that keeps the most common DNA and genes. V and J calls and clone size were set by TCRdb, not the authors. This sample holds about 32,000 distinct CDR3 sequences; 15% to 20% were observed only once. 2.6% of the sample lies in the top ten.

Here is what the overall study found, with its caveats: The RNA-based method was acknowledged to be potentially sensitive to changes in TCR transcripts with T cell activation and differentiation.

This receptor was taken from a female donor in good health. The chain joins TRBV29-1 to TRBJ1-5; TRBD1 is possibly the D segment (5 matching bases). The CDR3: CSVVQGGQPQHF. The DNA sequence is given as TGCAGCGTTGTTCAGGGAGGGCAGCCCCAGCATTTT.